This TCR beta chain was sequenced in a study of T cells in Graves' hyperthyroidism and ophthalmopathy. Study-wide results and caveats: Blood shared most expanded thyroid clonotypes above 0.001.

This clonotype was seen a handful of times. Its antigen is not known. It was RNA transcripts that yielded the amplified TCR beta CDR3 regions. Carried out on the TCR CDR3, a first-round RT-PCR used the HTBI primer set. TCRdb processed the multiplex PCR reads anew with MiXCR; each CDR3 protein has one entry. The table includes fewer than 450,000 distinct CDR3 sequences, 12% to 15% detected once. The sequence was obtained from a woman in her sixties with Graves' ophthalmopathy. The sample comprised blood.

This CDR3 is CASIPGQGPRTDTQYF. The DNA of the CDR3 is TGCGCCAGCATCCCCGGGCAGGGACCCCGCACAGATACGCAGTATTTT. This chain links TRBV5-1 with TRBJ2-3; D is perhaps TRBD1 or TRBD2 (5 bases each). The CDR3 is 16 residues long. V lost 6 bases and J lost 1, with 18 bases in between. Germline-derived CDR1 and CDR2 are SGHRS and YFSETQ.